This TCR beta chain was profiled in a study of blood T cell repertoires in COVID-19. With regard to this clone: One end of the junction is discordant with germline, which a read error may explain.

Germline CDR1 SSHAT, CDR2 FNYEAQ (reference sequence). There are 16 residues in the CDR3. Clones were sequenced by immunoSEQ multiplex PCR, and TCRdb holds only the in-frame ones, with some missing. This table has around 250,000 clones, 70% to 90% appearing once. The clonotype was recovered from a woman aged 45-59 years who had recovered from COVID-19. The V gene is TRBV7-7, the J gene TRBJ2-5; a possible D gene is TRBD2 (6 bases). The sequenced sample was PBMCs or T cells enriched from blood (not recorded which). The CDR3: CASSLGAMGGGETQYF. CDR3 sequence (DNA): TGTGCTAGCAGCTTAGGGGCGATGGGAGGCGGGGAGACCCAGTACTTC.